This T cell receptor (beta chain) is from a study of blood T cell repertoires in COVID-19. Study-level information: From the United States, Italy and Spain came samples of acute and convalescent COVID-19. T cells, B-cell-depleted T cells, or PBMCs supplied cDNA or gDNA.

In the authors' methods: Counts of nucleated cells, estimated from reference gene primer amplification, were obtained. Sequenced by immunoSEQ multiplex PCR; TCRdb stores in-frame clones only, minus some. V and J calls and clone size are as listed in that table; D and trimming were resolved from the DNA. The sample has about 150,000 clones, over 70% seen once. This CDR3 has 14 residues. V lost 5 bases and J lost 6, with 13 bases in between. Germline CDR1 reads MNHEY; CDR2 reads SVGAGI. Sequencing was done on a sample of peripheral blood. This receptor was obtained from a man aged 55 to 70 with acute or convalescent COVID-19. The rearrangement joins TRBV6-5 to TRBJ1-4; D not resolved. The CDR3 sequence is CASSPTVTDEKLFF. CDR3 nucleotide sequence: TGTGCCAGCAGTCCCACGGTTACTGATGAAAAACTGTTTTTT.